The sequence of this T cell receptor beta chain was determined in a study of blood T cell repertoires in COVID-19. Seattle patients were enrolled while actively infected and followed longitudinally. Clones were sequenced by immunoSEQ multiplex PCR, and TCRdb holds only the in-frame ones, with some missing. This table holds roughly 200,000 clones, 75% to 85% found once. Losses at the gene ends were 4 bases for V and 5 bases for J; bases not matched to a gene: 5. Germline CDR1 is SGHDT and CDR2 is YYEEEE. This CDR3 spans 13 amino acids. The V call is TRBV5-6, the J call TRBJ2-7; 8 nucleotides match TRBD1. This receptor was obtained from a woman of 80 years or more with COVID-19, enrolled during active disease. Specimen: peripheral blood. DNA of the CDR3: TGTGCCAGCAGCCCCGACAGGGGAGACGAGCAGTACTTC. Residues: CASSPDRGDEQYF.